This T cell receptor beta chain emerged from a study of human T cells and chemical hapten exposure. Turning to the study itself: Patch tests put 0.01% DPC on the upper back, read at 6 days. Alopecia areata, totalis or universalis affected patients who were mostly female.

Sample time point: patch test 2, 6 weeks after DPC sensitization. Specified treatment: therapeutic diphenylcyclopropenone sensitization with weekly scalp DPC. The donor pool consisted of alopecia patients aged 18 to 70 years, considered suitable for DPC. This clonotype turned up a few times. The V gene end was trimmed by 8 bases and the J gene end by 7 bases; junction bases not matched to a gene: 15. The CDR3 length is 16 residues. Germline V lookup: CDR1 MDHEN, CDR2 SYDVKM. Single cDNA molecules in the library carried unique molecular identifiers attached during preparation. TCRdb passed the RACE reads through MiXCR, listing each CDR3 protein once. This sample has 110,000 or so distinct CDR3 sequences, with 9.2% found just once.

The genes are TRBV28 and TRBJ2-1, with 9 bases lining up with TRBD1. The material was whole blood, obtained in connection with sensitization to the hapten diphenylcyclopropenone (DPC). The TCR was taken from a woman aged 40 to 49 with alopecia areata. Some clones in this sample may be carry-over from other donors' samples. The CDR3 reads CASQPAGTGTPNEQFF. The CDR3, as DNA: TGTGCCAGCCAACCCGCCGGGACAGGGACCCCTAATGAGCAGTTCTTC.